Listed below are T cell receptor beta chains from one sample, sequenced in a study of shared clonotypes between healthy human individuals. TCRdb keeps only in-frame clones here, not all; method: immunoSEQ multiplex PCR. The sample yields some 240,000 clones, 60% to 70% seen once. What was sequenced was memory CD4+ T cells sorted from blood. These receptors originate from a man aged 25-40 years in good health. The CDR3 runs from the conserved cysteine through the conserved F or W.

TRBV29-1	CSVEAVGVSTDTQYF
TRBV7-8	CASSLAAVRVPYEQYF
TRBV11-2	CASSRGAGNYGYTF
TRBV7-9	CASSPQGESAFF
TRBV7-2	CASRDGGSSYEQYF
TRBV5-1	CASSKYIPGQGFRTQYF
TRBV5-1	CASSGGLAGARYEQYF
TRBV9	CASSPVGTSGRKGFYNEQFF
TRBV5-4	CASSGANRGRTEAFF
TRBV4-1	CASSEGGRGNEQFF
TRBV4-3	CASSQDGLTQPQHF
TRBV5-1	CASSLGPSSNEQYF
TRBV5-1	CASSLRGASTDTQYF
TRBV13	CASSSRTGAYNEQFF
TRBV30	CAWSLWGGTQYF
TRBV20-1	CSGQGSNEQFF
TRBV18	CASSSGFRNTIYF
TRBV19	CASSIGSWLGYTF
TRBV9	CASSVDISADTQYF
TRBV4-2	CASSQDRTSYGNTIYF
TRBV11-2	CASSAPAGSYNEQFF
TRBV28	CASSFTGGASGYTF
TRBV5-1	CASSLEWDSYEQYF
TRBV28	CASSLPGTANTEAFF
TRBV5-6	CASSLRTSGETQYF
TRBV5-1	CASSFPPGTSGTYEQYF
TRBV19	CASSIYPGTGTDTQYF
TRBV5-4	CASSRDSKNTGELFF
TRBV5-5	CASSSRRSSTEAFF
TRBV2	CASGTSQETQYF
TRBV5-5	CASSLQSSGANVLTF
TRBV2	CASIFTGLETQYF
TRBV9	CASSVGRYQETQYF
TRBV5-1	CASRMGLAGVETQYF
TRBV2	CASRGQGGYGYTF
TRBV7-9	CASSFVASEQYF
TRBV11-2	CASSPQGGNRNEQFF
TRBV6-1	CASRYPSPSNF
TRBV28	CASSPPTRDPREQFF
TRBV19	CASSTVRTDTSFLYGYTF
TRBV28	CASSSGTSGIPYYNEQFF
TRBV10-2	CASSESGTISGAHNEQFF
TRBV5-1	CASSLFPGSNYGYTF
TRBV25-1	CASSDFSAGKNIQYF